A selection of T cell receptor beta chains follows, all from one sample in a study of control samples from healthy donors and cancer patients. Measured with immunoSEQ multiplex PCR; TCRdb has only the in-frame clones, and not every one. The sample lists some 200,000 clones, just under 95% occurring once. Sequenced input: blood. Receptors originate from a man aged 45-60 years in good health. CDR3s include the opening cysteine and the closing phenylalanine or tryptophan. The D gene is left open where the match is weak.

d_call	v_call	j_call	cdr3_nt	cdr3_aa
-	TRBV5-6	TRBJ1-1	TGTGCCAGCAGCTTGGTTCTGAACACTGAAGCTTTCTTT	CASSLVLNTEAFF
TRBD1	TRBV7-9	TRBJ2-5	TGTGCCAGCAGCCAAACAGGGGGGAGAGAGACCCAGTACTTC	CASSQTGGRETQYF
TRBD1	TRBV7-9	TRBJ2-1	TGTGCCAGCAGCTCTAGTTACAGGGGGCAGTACAATGAGCAGTTCTTC	CASSSSYRGQYNEQFF
TRBD1	TRBV27	TRBJ1-2	TGTGCCAGCAGTTTTAGGGGACAGGGGCCGGAGGATGGCTACACCTTC	CASSFRGQGPEDGYTF
-	TRBV6-6	TRBJ1-1	TGTGCCAGCAGTTTGCGGGGCATGAACACTGAAGCTTTCTTT	CASSLRGMNTEAFF
TRBD2	TRBV7-8	TRBJ2-3	TGTGCCAGCAGCTTAGTAGGGGAGGGTGATACGCAGTATTTT	CASSLVGEGDTQYF
-	TRBV2	TRBJ2-5	TGTGCCAGCAATTCCGGGCCCACGGAGACCCAGTACTTC	CASNSGPTETQYF
-	TRBV5-1	TRBJ1-4	TGCGCCAGCAACCAGGGAGCAACTAATGAAAAACTGTTTTTT	CASNQGATNEKLFF
-	TRBV5-1	TRBJ1-5	TGCGCCAGCAGGCCCAACTGGGGGGGGGATCAGCCCCAGCATTTT	CASRPNWGGDQPQHF
-	TRBV28	TRBJ2-3	TGTGCCAGCAGAAAACGCGGCACAGATACGCAGTATTTT	CASRKRGTDTQYF
-	TRBV28	TRBJ1-5	TGTGCCAGCAGTTCCCAGTATAGCAATCAGCCCCAGCATTTT	CASSSQYSNQPQHF
-	TRBV4-1	TRBJ1-1	TGCGCCAGCAGCCAAGTACAGGAGCCCACTGAAGCTTTCTTT	CASSQVQEPTEAFF